This TCR beta chain was sequenced for a study of cytomegalovirus exposure and HLA in healthy donors. Study-level results: Among CMV-associated TCR beta chains, most appeared HLA-restricted in a later analysis.

V lost 4 bases to trimming and J lost 1 base; unmatched junction nucleotides: 1. Per the germline V gene, CDR1 is GTSNPN and CDR2 is SVGIG (reference sequence). CDR3 length: 13 residues. A word on this clone: Its specificity is not known.

The PCR employed 60 Vbeta primers together with 13 Jbeta primers. TCRdb keeps only in-frame clones here, not all; method: immunoSEQ multiplex PCR. This sample's clone table lists 130,000 to 150,000 clones. V usage is TRBV30 and J usage is TRBJ2-3; 8 bases fit TRBD1. The sequencing sample was made of PBMCs. The receptor was isolated from a woman aged 50 to 60 in good health and CMV-seronegative. CDR3 amino acids: CAWTGGRTDTQYF. Here the CDR3 DNA reads TGTGCCTGGACAGGGGGCCGCACAGATACGCAGTATTTT.